Sequencing of this TCR beta chain was carried out in a study of T-cell memory formation after mild COVID-19 (dated by TCRdb to 2020 to 2022). Background on the whole study: Most TCR sequence clusters were specific to one of the two donors. Longitudinal TCRalpha and TCRbeta repertoire sequencing tracked T-cell clones expanding and contracting after mild COVID-19 in a couple of donors. Two young, previously healthy adult volunteers, one female and one male, were included in the cohort.

The germline V gene specifies SGHTA as CDR1 and FQGNSA as CDR2. V and J are truncated by 5 bases and 4 bases respectively, leaving an intervening sequence of 17 bases. The CDR3, from cysteine to phenylalanine, totals 15 residues. CDR3 DNA is the only sequence kept; it has 45 bases, read in frame from the first base. For sequencing, an Illumina NovaSeq 6000 was employed. TCRalpha and TCRbeta cDNA libraries were built by 5'RACE with constant-segment primers, adding sample barcodes and unique molecular identifiers. RNA was extracted from every sample with Trizol reagent. Library amplification was performed in two PCR steps, and a second sample barcode and Illumina TruSeq adapters were introduced in the second step. Libraries were sequenced on an Illumina NovaSeq with 2 x 150 bp paired-end reads. Concerning the study's data processing: With migec v1.2.7, reads were demultiplexed and then collapsed into UMI-guided consensus sequences. Using mixcr v2.1.11, the UMI consensuses were aligned to TRA and TRB V and J templates and assembled into clonotypes. Clonotypes were classified as expanded or contracted when called significant by both edgeR and NoisET, with noise models trained on biological replicates. For edgeR calls, the cutoffs were a false discovery rate-adjusted p below 0.01 and a log2 fold-change threshold of 1. As an exploratory analysis of dynamics, max-normalized trajectories of the 1000 most abundant clonotypes were examined by PCA with hierarchical clustering. Each responding clone was given a CD4 or CD8 phenotype based on the CD4+ and CD8+ repertoires, which had been sequenced separately. TCRdb handled the public reads itself, with Q25 trimming in fastp and clone calling in MiXCR, and kept productive beta chains. One record per CDR3 amino acid sequence lists the most common genes and DNA. These V and J calls derive from TCRdb rather than the authors' analysis. This sample has approximately 290,000 distinct CDR3 sequences in its table, and approximately 15% of those were observed once. Roughly 22% of the sample belongs to the ten largest clones.

Ficoll-Paque density gradient centrifugation was used to isolate PBMCs. General findings and caveats noted by the study authors: Contracting CD4+ clones were found mainly in CM and EM memory subsets, while CD8+ clones were enriched in EMRA. Some responding clones were detected in pre-infection memory, which suggested that pre-existing cross-reactive memory T cells had joined the SARS-CoV-2 response. The second-wave clones that peaked on day 37 were not confirmed to be SARS-CoV-2 specific. From day 15 to 85, contracting clones showed balanced CD4/CD8 phenotypes, whereas a second wave of clones that expanded from day 15 to 37 leaned towards CD4+. Only two mild cases were covered in the study, and larger cohorts including severe cases with pre-infection samples were considered necessary.

As to this clonotype: Which antigen it targets is not known. Within one base of it there is no much larger clone, and no base qualities were kept.

Recombination joined TRBV7-2 with TRBJ1-2; the D gene is perhaps TRBD1, on 5 matching bases. The sequenced sample consisted of PBMCs or a T cell subset sorted from them (not recorded which). The TCR originated in a young man who had mild COVID-19 (a few samples of this study predate the infection). The sample titles of this study are shuffled in the database, so cell type and time point are left out; the donor was told from shared clones. For the CDR3, the sequence is CASSPGQPPGYGYTF. The nucleotide sequence reads TGTGCCAGCAGCCCAGGACAACCTCCTGGCTATGGCTACACCTTC.